This entry describes one T cell receptor (beta chain). Its specificity is unknown. At the DNA level, this CDR3 is encoded by other sequences in the same sample as well. Measured with immunoSEQ multiplex PCR; TCRdb has only the in-frame clones, and not every one. The profile shows 150,000 or so clones, approximately 94% of them singletons. The sample belongs to a study of T cell responses to AZD1222 COVID-19 vaccine. Study conclusions and caveats: A reported finding is that nearly half of spike-specific TCRs target unmutated variant regions. Dominant CD4 TCR responses targeted spike regions 160-218 and 743-854.

Trimming at V came to 6 bases and at J to 5 bases, leaving 5 bases not matched to a gene. The length of the CDR3 is 13 residues. Second-dose groups at about 4 or about 12 weeks were pooled. Sequences were derived from peripheral blood, sampled 28 days after the second AZD1222 dose. V and J are TRBV12-3 or TRBV12-4 and TRBJ1-2; 8 nucleotides match TRBD1. The receptor was isolated from an adult who received the AZD1222 COVID-19 vaccine. In DNA form, the CDR3 reads TGTGCCAGCAGCCTGCAGGGGGCGTATGGCTACACCTTC. Its protein is CASSLQGAYGYTF.